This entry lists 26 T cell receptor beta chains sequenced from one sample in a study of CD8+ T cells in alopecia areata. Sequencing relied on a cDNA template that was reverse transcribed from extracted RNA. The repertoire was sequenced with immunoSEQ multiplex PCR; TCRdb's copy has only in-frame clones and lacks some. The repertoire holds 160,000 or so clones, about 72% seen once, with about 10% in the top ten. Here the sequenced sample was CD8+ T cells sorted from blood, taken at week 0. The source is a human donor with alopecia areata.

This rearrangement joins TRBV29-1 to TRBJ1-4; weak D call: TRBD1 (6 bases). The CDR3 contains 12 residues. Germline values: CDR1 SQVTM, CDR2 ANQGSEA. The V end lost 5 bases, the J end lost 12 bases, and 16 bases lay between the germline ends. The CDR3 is CSVKQGTGELFF. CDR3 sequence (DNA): TGCAGCGTTAAGCAGGGGACCGGCGAACTGTTTTTT.

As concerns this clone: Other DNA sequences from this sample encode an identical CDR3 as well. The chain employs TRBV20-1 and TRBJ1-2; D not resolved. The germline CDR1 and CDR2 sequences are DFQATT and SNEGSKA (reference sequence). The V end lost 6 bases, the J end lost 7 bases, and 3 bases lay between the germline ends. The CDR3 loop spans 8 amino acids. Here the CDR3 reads CSASGYTF. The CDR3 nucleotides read TGCAGTGCCAGTGGCTACACCTTC.

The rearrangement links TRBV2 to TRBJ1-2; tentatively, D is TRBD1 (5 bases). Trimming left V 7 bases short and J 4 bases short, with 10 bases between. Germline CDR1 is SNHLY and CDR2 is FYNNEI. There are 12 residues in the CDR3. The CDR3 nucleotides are TGTGCCAGCACCGGGGGGGGCTATGGCTACACCTTC. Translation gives CASTGGGYGYTF.

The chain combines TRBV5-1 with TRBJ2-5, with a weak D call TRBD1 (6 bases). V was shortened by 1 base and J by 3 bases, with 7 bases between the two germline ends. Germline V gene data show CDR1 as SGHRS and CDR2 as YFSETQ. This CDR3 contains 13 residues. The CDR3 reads CASSLWTEETQYF. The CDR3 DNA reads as TGCGCCAGCAGCTTGTGGACAGAAGAGACCCAGTACTTC. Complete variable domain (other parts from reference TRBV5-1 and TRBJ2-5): KAGVTQTPRYLIKTRGQQVTLSCSPISGHRSVSWYQQTPGQGLQFLFEYFSETQRNKGNFPGRFSGRQFSNSRSEMNVSTLELGDSALYLCASSLWTEETQYFGPGTRLLVL.

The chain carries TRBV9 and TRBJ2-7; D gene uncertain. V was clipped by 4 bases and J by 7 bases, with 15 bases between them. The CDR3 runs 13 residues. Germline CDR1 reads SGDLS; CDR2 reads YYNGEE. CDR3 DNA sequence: TGTGCCAGCAGCCCAAAGTTCGCCGGGGAGCAGTACTTC. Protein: CASSPKFAGEQYF.

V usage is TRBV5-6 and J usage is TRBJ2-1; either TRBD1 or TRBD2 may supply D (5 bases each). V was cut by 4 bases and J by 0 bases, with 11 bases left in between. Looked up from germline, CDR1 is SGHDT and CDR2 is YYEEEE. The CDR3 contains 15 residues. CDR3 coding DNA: TGTGCCAGCAGCCCTGGGGGAAACTCCTACAATGAGCAGTTCTTC. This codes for CASSPGGNSYNEQFF.

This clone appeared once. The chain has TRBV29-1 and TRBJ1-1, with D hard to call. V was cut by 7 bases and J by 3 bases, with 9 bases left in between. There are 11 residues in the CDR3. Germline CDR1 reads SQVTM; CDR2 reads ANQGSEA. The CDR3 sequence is CSGWWDTEAFF. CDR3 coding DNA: TGCAGCGGGTGGTGGGACACTGAAGCTTTCTTT.

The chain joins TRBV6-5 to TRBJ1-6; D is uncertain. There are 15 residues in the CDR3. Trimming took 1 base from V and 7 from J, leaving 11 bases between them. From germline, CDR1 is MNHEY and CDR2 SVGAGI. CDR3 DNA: TGTGCCAGCAGTTACTATATCTCTGGGAATTCACCCCTCCACTTT. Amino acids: CASSYYISGNSPLHF.

CDR3 in amino acids: CATTLTGVSTDTQYF. DNA of the CDR3: TGTGCCACCACCTTGACAGGGGTTAGCACAGATACGCAGTATTTT. This chain connects TRBV15 to TRBJ2-3; 8 nucleotides agree with TRBD1. The CDR3 has 15 amino acids. V shed 7 bases, J shed 0 bases, and the junction held 6 bases outside the gene matches. Germline CDR1 LNHNV, CDR2 YYDKDF (reference sequence). Full variable domain (remainder filled in from reference TRBV15 and TRBJ2-3): DAMVIQNPRYQVTQFGKPVTLSCSQTLNHNVMYWYQQKSSQAPKLLFHYYDKDFNNEADTPDNFQSRRPNTSFCFLDIRSPGLGDTAMYLCATTLTGVSTDTQYFGPGTRLTVL.

CDR3 nucleotide sequence: TGTGCCAGCAGCCCCGTTGGGGGGCCCGAGCAGTACTTC. Translated: CASSPVGGPEQYF. The J gene is TRBJ2-7, the V gene TRBV14; tentatively, D is TRBD1 or TRBD2 (6 bases each). Germline assignment: CDR1 SGHDN and CDR2 FVKESK. V was cut by 4 bases and J by 6 bases, with 13 bases left in between. There are 13 residues in the CDR3.

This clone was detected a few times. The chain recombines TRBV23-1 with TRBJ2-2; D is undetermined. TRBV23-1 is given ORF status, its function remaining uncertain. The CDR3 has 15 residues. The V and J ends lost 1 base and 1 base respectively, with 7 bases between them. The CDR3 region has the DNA TGCGCCAGCAGTCAATTTTTTGAGAACACCGGGGAGCTGTTTTTT. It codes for CASSQFFENTGELFF.

The CDR3 loop reads CSVNGPLPYEQYF. In DNA, the CDR3 is TGCAGCGTTAATGGCCCGCTTCCCTACGAGCAGTACTTC. The V call is TRBV29-1, the J call TRBJ2-7; D not resolved. Germline CDR1 and CDR2: SQVTM and ANQGSEA. CDR3 length: 13 residues. The V end lost 5 bases, the J end lost 2 bases, and 13 bases lay between the germline ends.

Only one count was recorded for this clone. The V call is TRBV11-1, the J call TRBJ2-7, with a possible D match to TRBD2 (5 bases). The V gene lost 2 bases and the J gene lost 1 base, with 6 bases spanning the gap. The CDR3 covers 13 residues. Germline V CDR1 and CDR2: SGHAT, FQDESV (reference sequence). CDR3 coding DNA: TGTGCCAGCAGCTTAAGAGGGTCCTACGAGCAGTACTTC. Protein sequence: CASSLRGSYEQYF.

CDR3 amino acids: CAWIEQAATNEKLFF. In nucleotides, the CDR3 is TGTGCCTGGATTGAACAGGCCGCAACTAATGAAAAACTGTTTTTT. The chain uses TRBV30 and TRBJ1-4; maybe TRBD1 (5 bases). CDR1 and CDR2 (germline): GTSNPN, SVGIG (reference sequence). The CDR3 is 15 amino acids. The V end was cut by 4 bases, the J end by 0 bases, with 12 bases between.

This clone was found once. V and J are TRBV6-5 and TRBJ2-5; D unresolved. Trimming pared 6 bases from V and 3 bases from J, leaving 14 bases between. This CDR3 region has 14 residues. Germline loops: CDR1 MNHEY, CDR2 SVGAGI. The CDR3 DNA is TGTGCCAGCAGGCCCGGAACAGTTAAAGAGACCCAGTACTTC. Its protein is CASRPGTVKETQYF.

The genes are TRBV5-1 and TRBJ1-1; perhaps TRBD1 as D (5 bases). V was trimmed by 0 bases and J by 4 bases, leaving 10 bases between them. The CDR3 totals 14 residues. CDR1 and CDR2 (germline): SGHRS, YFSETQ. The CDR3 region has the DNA TGCGCCAGCAGCTTGGGGCAGGGCCTCACTGAAGCTTTCTTT. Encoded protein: CASSLGQGLTEAFF.

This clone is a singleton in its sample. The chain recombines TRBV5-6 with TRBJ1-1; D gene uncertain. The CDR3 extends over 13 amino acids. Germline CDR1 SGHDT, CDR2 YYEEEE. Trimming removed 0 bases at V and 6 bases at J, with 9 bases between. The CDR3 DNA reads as TGTGCCAGCAGCTTGGGGGGTTTCGCTGAAGCTTTCTTT. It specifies CASSLGGFAEAFF. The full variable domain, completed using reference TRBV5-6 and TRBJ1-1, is DAGVTQSPTHLIKTRGQQVTLRCSPKSGHDTVSWYQQALGQGPQFIFQYYEEEERQRGNFPDRFSGHQFPNYSSELNVNALLLGDSALYLCASSLGGFAEAFFGQGTRLTVV.

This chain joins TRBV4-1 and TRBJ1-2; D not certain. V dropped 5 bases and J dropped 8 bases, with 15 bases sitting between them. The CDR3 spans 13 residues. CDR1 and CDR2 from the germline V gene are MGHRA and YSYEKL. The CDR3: CASSYLGVVGYTF. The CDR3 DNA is TGCGCCAGCAGCTATCTTGGTGTCGTAGGCTACACCTTC.

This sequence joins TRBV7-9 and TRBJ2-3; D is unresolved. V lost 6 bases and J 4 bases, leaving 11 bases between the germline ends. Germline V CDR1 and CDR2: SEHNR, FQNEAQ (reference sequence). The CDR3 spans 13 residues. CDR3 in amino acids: CASRRGGADTQYF. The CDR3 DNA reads TGTGCCAGCAGACGAGGTGGGGCAGATACGCAGTATTTT.

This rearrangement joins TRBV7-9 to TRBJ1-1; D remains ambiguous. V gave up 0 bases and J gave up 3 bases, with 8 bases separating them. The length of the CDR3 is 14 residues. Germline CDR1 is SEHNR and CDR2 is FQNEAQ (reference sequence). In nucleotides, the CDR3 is TGTGCCAGCAGCTTAGCAGTAGGGCACACTGAAGCTTTCTTT. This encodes CASSLAVGHTEAFF.

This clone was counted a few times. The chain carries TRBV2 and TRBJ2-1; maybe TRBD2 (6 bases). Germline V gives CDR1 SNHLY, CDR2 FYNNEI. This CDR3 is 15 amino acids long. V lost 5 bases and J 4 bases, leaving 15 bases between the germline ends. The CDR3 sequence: CASSSGGYVYNEQFF. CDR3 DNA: TGTGCCAGCAGTTCCGGGGGATACGTATACAATGAGCAGTTCTTC.

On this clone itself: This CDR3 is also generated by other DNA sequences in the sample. The CDR3 nucleotides read TGTGCCTGCTCAAAAAATCAGCCCCAGCATTTT. It specifies CACSKNQPQHF. The chain employs TRBV30 and TRBJ1-5; D ambiguous. Germline V gene sequence: CDR1 GTSNPN, CDR2 SVGIG (reference sequence). This CDR3 comprises 11 residues. The V gene lost 6 bases and the J gene lost 4 bases, with 7 bases spanning the gap.

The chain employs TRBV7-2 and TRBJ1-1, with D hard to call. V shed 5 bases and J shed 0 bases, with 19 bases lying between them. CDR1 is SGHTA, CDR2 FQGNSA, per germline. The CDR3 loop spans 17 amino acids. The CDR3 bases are TGTGCCAGCAGCCGATTTGGGAGTTTGAGCATGAACACTGAAGCTTTCTTT. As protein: CASSRFGSLSMNTEAFF.

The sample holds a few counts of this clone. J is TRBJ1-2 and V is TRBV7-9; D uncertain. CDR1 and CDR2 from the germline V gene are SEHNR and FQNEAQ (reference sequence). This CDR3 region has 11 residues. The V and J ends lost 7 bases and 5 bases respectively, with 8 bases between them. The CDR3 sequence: CASTGRYGYTF. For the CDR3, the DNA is TGTGCCAGCACCGGACGGTATGGCTACACCTTC.

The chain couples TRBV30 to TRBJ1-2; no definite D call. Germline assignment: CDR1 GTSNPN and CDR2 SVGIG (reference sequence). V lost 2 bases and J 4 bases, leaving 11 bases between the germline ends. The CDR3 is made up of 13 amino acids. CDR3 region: CAWSRAKIYGYTF. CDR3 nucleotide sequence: TGTGCCTGGAGTAGGGCGAAAATCTATGGCTACACCTTC.

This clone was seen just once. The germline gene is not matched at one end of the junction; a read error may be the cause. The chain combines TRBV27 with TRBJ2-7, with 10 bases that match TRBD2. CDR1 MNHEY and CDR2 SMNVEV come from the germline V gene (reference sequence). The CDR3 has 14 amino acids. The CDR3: CASSRGTSDYERYF. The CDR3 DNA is TGTGCCAGCAGTCGGGGGACTAGCGACTACGAGCGGTACTTC.